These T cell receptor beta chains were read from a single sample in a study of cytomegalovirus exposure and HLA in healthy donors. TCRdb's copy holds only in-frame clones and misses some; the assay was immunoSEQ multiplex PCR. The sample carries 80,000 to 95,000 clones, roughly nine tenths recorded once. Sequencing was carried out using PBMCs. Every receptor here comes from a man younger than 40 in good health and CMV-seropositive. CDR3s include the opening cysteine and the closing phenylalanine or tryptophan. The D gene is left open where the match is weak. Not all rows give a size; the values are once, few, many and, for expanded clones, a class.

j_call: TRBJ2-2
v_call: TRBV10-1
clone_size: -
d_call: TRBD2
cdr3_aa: CASSLAGPRDTGELFF
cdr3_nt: TGCGCCAGCAGCCTAGCGGGACCGCGTGATACCGGGGAGCTGTTTTTT

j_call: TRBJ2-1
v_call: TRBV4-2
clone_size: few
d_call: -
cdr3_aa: CASSQDLGVNEQFF
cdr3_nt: TGTGCCAGCAGCCAAGATCTCGGGGTGAATGAGCAGTTCTTC

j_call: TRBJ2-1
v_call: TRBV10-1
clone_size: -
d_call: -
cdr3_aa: CARRCGRYNEQFF
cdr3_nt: TGCGCCAGGCGATGCGGGCGTTACAATGAGCAGTTCTTC

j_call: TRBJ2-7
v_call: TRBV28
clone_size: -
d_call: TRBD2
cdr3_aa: CASSLTPAGLGEQYF
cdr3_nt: TGTGCCAGCAGTTTGACCCCAGCGGGGCTGGGCGAGCAGTACTTC

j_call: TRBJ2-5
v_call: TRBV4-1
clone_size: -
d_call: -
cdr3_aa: CASSQTGQNQETQYF
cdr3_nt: TGCGCCAGCAGCCAAACCGGACAGAACCAAGAGACCCAGTACTTC

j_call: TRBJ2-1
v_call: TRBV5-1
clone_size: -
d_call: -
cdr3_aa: CASNPGVSSYNEQFF
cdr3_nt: TGCGCCAGCAACCCGGGAGTTAGCTCCTACAATGAGCAGTTCTTC

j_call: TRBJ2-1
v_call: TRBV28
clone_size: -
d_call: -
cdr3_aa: CASSWTDEQFF
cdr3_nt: TGTGCCAGCAGTTGGACAGATGAGCAGTTCTTC

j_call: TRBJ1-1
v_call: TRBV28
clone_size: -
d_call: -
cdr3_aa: CASSMVPGTNTEAFF
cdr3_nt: TGTGCCAGCAGTATGGTCCCAGGTACGAACACTGAAGCTTTCTTT

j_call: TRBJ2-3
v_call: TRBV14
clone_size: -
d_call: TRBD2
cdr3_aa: CASSPGLAPRTDTQYF
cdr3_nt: TGTGCCAGCAGCCCTGGACTAGCGCCCCGCACAGATACGCAGTATTTT

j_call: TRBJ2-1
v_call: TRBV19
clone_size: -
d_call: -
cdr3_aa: CASLEPHPRGEQFF
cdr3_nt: TGTGCCAGTCTTGAGCCCCATCCTAGGGGTGAGCAGTTCTTC

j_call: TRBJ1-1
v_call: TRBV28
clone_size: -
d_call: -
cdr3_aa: CASSLPPGDTEAFF
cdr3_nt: TGTGCCAGCAGTCTACCCCCGGGGGACACTGAAGCTTTCTTT

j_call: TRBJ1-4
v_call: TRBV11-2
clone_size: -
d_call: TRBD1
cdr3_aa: CASSYGAGGTGVSKLFF
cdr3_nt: TGTGCCAGCAGCTACGGGGCCGGGGGGACAGGGGTTTCTAAACTGTTTTTT

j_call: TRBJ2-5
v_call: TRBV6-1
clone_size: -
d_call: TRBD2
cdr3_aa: CASSFGTSGIETQYF
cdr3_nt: TGTGCCAGCAGCTTCGGGACTAGCGGGATCGAGACCCAGTACTTC

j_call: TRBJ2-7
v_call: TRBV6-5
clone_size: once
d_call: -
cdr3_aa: CASSYSRYEQYF
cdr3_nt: TGTGCCAGCAGTTACTCGCGATACGAGCAGTACTTC

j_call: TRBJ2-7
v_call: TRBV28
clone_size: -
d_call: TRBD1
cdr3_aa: CASSSIQGEHEQYF
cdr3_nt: TGTGCCAGCAGTTCTATACAGGGGGAACACGAGCAGTACTTC

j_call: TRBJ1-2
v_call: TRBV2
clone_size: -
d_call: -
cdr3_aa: CASSEGSRDYGYTF
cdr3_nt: TGTGCCAGCAGTGAGGGCAGCAGGGACTATGGCTACACCTTC

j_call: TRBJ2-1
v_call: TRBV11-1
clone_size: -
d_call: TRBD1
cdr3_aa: CASSRDRTSYNEQFF
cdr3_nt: TGTGCCAGCAGCAGGGACAGGACTTCCTACAATGAGCAGTTCTTC

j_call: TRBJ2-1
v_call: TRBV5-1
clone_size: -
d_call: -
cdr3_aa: CASSGTGSNEQFF
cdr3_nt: TGCGCCAGCAGCGGTACGGGGAGTAATGAGCAGTTCTTC

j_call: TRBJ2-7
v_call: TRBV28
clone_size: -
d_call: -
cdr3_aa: CASSLWRGATYEQYF
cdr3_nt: TGTGCCAGCAGTTTATGGCGGGGTGCTACCTACGAGCAGTACTTC

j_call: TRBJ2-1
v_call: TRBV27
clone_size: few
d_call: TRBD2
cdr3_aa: CASSKQSGRMADEQFF
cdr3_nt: TGTGCCAGCAGTAAGCAAAGCGGGAGAATGGCGGATGAGCAGTTCTTC

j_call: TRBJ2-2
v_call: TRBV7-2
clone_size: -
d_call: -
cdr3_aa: CASREGSGLTGELFF
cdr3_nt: TGTGCCAGCAGGGAGGGGTCAGGGCTCACCGGGGAGCTGTTTTTT

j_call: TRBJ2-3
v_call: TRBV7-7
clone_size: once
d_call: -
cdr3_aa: CASSQTVSDTQYF
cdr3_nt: TGTGCTAGCAGTCAGACAGTATCAGATACGCAGTATTTT

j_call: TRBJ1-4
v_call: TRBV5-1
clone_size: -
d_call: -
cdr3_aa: CASSLYGEGEKLFF
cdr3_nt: TGCGCCAGCAGCTTGTACGGGGAGGGTGAAAAACTGTTTTTT

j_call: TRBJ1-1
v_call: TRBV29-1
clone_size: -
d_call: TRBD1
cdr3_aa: CSGRQPGGNTEAFF
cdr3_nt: TGCAGCGGCCGACAACCAGGGGGCAACACTGAAGCTTTCTTT

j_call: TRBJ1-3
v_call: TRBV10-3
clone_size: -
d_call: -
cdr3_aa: CAISDRVISGNTIYF
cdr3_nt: TGTGCCATCAGTGATCGGGTGATCTCTGGAAACACCATATATTTT

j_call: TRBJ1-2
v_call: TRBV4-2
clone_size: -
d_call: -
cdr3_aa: CASSQESGFYYGYTF
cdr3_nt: TGTGCCAGCAGCCAAGAGTCAGGGTTCTACTATGGCTACACCTTC

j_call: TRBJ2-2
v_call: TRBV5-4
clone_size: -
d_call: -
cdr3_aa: CASSFRGNGELFF
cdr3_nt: TGTGCCAGCAGCTTTAGGGGAAACGGGGAGCTGTTTTTT